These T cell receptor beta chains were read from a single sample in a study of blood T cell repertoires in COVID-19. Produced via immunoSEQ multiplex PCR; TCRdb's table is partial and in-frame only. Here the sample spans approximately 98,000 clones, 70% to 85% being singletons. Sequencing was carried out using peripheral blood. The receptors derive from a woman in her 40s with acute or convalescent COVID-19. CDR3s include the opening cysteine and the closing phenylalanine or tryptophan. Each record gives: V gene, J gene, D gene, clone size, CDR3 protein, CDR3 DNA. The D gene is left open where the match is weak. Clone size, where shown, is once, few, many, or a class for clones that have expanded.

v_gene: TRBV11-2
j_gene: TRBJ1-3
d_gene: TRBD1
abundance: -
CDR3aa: CASSLTGADTIYF
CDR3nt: TGTGCCAGCAGCTTAACAGGGGCTGACACCATATATTTT

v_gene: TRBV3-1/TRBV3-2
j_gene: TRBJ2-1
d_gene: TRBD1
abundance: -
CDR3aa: CASSRQSGTGFYNEQFF
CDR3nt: TGTGCCAGCAGCCGCCAGTCCGGGACAGGGTTCTACAATGAGCAGTTCTTC

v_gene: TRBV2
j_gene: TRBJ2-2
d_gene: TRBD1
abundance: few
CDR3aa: CASRGQGTGELFF
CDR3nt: TGTGCCAGCAGAGGACAGGGCACCGGGGAGCTGTTTTTT

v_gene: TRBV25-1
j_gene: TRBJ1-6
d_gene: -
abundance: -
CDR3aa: CASSYESGSPLHF
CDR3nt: TGTGCCAGCAGTTATGAATCGGGTTCACCCCTCCACTTT

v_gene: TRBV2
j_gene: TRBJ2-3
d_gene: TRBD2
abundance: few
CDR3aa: CASSEVGFTSGGADTQYF
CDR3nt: TGTGCCAGCAGTGAAGTGGGGTTTACTAGCGGGGGGGCAGATACGCAGTATTTT

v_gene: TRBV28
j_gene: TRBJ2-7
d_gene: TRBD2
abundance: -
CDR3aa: CATRGSWVYEQYF
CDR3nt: TGTGCCACCCGCGGGAGTTGGGTCTACGAGCAGTACTTC

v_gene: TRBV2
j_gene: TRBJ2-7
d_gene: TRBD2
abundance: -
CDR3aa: CASSEVPGLAGGQPF
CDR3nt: TGTGCCAGCAGTGAAGTCCCGGGACTAGCGGGGGGCCAACCCTTC

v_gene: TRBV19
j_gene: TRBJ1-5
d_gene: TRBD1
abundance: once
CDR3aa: CASRRDSLHQPQHF
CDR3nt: TGTGCCAGTAGAAGGGACAGTCTCCATCAGCCCCAGCATTTT

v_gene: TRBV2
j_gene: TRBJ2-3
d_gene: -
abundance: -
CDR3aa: CASSEATDTQYF
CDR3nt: TGTGCCAGCAGTGAGGCTACAGATACGCAGTATTTT

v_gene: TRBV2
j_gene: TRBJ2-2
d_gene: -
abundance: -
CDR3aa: CASSRLIDTGELFF
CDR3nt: TGTGCCAGCAGTAGACTGATAGACACCGGGGAGCTGTTTTTT

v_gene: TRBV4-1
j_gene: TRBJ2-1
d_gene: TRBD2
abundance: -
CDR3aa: CASSQDRDGGSPNEQFF
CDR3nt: TGCGCCAGCAGCCAAGATAGGGACGGGGGGTCCCCCAATGAGCAGTTCTTC

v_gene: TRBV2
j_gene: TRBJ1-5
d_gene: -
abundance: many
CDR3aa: CASSAGGGWQPQHF
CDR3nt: TGTGCCAGCTCCGCCGGGGGGGGTTGGCAGCCCCAGCATTTT

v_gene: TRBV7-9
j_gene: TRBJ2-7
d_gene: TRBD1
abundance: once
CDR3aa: CASSPPRQGPATYEQYF
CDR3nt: TGTGCCAGCAGCCCCCCACGACAGGGTCCCGCTACCTACGAGCAGTACTTC

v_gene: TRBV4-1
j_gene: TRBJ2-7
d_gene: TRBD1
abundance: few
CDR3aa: CASSQPWDRAYEQYF
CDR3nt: TGCGCCAGCAGCCAACCTTGGGACAGGGCCTACGAGCAGTACTTC

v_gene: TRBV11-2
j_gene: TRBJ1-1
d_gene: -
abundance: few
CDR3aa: CASSSQGYGSTEAFF
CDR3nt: TGTGCCAGCAGCTCCCAAGGGTACGGGAGCACTGAAGCTTTCTTT

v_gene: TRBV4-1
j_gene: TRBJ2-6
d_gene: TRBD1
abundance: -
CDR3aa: CASSALQGAISGANVLTF
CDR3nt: TGCGCCAGCAGCGCTCTACAGGGGGCTATATCTGGGGCCAACGTCCTGACTTTC

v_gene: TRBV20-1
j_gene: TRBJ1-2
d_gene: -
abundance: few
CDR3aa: CSAHRDYGYTF
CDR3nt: TGCAGTGCCCACAGGGACTATGGCTACACCTTC

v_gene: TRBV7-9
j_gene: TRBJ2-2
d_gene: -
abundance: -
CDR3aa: CASSPTSDTGELFF
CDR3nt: TGTGCCAGCAGCCCTACCTCGGACACCGGGGAGCTGTTTTTT

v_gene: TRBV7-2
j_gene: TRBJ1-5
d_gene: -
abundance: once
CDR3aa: CASSLVHGSGQPQHF
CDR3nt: TGTGCCAGCAGCTTAGTACACGGTTCGGGTCAGCCCCAGCATTTT

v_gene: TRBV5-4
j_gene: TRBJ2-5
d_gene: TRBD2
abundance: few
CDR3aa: CASSYGSGGAWVETQYF
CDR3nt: TGTGCCAGCAGCTATGGTAGCGGGGGGGCCTGGGTAGAGACCCAGTACTTC

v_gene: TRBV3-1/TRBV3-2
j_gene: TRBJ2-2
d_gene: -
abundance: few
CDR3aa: CASSHRVTGELFF
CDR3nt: TGTGCCAGCAGCCACAGGGTTACCGGGGAGCTGTTTTTT

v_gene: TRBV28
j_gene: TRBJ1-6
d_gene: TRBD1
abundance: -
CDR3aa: CASSYRGYNSPLHF
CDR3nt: TGTGCCAGCAGTTACAGGGGCTACAATTCACCCCTCCACTTT

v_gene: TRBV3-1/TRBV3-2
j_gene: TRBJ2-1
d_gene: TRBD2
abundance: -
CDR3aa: CASSLKRGDEQFF
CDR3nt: TGTGCCAGCAGCCTAAAGCGGGGTGATGAGCAGTTCTTC

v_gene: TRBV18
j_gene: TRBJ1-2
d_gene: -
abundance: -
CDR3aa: CASSRESQGPHGYTF
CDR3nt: TGTGCCAGCTCACGAGAGTCCCAGGGGCCCCATGGCTACACCTTC

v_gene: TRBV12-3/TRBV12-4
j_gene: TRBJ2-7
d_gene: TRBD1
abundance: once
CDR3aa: CASRGQYPYEQYF
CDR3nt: TGTGCCAGCAGGGGACAGTATCCCTACGAGCAGTACTTC

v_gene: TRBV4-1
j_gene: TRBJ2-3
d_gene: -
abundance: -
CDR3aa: CASSQGVASRADTQYF
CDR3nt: TGCGCCAGCAGCCAAGGCGTGGCTAGCCGGGCAGATACGCAGTATTTT

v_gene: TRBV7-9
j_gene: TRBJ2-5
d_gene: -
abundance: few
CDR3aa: CASSPLGAVQYF
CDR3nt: TGTGCCAGCAGCCCTTTGGGGGCTGTCCAGTACTTC

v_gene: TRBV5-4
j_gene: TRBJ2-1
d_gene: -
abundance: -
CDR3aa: CASRVWAGNEQFF
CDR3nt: TGTGCCAGCAGAGTATGGGCTGGCAATGAGCAGTTCTTC

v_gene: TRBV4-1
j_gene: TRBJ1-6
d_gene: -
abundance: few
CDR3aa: CASSQESGNSPLHF
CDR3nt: TGCGCCAGCAGCCAAGAGTCAGGCAATTCACCCCTCCACTTT

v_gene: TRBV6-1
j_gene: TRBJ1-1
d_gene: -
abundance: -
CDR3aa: CASSEGGQGAEAFF
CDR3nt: TGTGCCAGCAGTGAAGGAGGCCAGGGCGCTGAAGCTTTCTTT

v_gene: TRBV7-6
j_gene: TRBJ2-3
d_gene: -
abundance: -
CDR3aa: CASSLGVGTDTQYF
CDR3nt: TGTGCCAGCAGCTTAGGAGTTGGCACAGATACGCAGTATTTT

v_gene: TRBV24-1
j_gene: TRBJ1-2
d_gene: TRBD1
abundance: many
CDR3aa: CATSDNDRAGYTF
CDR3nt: TGTGCCACCAGTGACAACGACAGGGCTGGCTACACCTTC

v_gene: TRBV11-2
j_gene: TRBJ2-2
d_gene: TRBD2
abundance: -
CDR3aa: CASSWGGTGELFF
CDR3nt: TGTGCCAGCAGTTGGGGGGGGACCGGGGAGCTGTTTTTT

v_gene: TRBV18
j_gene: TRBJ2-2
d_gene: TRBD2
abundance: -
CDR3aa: CASSGLAANTGELFF
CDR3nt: TGTGCCAGCTCCGGACTAGCCGCGAACACCGGGGAGCTGTTTTTT

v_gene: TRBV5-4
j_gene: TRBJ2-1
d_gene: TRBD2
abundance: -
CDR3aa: CASSLGPNSGSRGGNEQFF
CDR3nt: TGTGCCAGCAGCTTGGGCCCCAATTCAGGGTCGCGGGGGGGCAATGAGCAGTTCTTC

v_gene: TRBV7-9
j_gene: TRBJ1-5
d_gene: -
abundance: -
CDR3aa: CASSLDRDQPQHF
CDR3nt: TGTGCCAGCAGCTTAGACCGGGATCAGCCCCAGCATTTT

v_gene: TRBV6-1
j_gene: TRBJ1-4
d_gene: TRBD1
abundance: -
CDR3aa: CASSEAGQSNEKLFF
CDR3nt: TGTGCCAGCAGTGAAGCGGGACAGTCAAATGAAAAACTGTTTTTT

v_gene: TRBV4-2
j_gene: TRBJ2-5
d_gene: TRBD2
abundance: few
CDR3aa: CASSHGLAGAQETQYF
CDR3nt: TGTGCCAGCAGCCATGGCCTAGCGGGGGCTCAAGAGACCCAGTACTTC